This T cell receptor beta chain was retrieved from a study of PD-1 blockade in classical Hodgkin lymphoma. Overall study findings and caveats: By C4D1, diversity of CD4+ TCRs had risen significantly, whereas that of CD8+ TCRs had not.

Points on this clone: Its specificity is unknown.

After autologous stem cell transplantation all patients relapsed, and prior brentuximab vedotin exposure differed between cohorts. CDR1 and CDR2 from the germline V gene are MNHNS and SASEGT. V lost 0 bases to trimming and J lost 8 bases, with 25 bases between them. The CDR3 extends over 18 amino acids. The table came from immunoSEQ multiplex PCR; TCRdb's copy has only in-frame clones and leaves some out. The table records 20,000 to 30,000 clones, 60% to 80% of them present only once. This receptor was taken from a human donor with classical Hodgkin lymphoma. The sample in question was peripheral blood mononuclear cells (PBMCs), obtained at baseline. The J gene is TRBJ1-2, the V gene TRBV6-1; TRBD1 is a possible D gene (5 bases). For the CDR3, the DNA is TGTGCCAGCAGTGAAGCACTCTACGACAGTGGCATTTTTGGGGGCTACACCTTC. It codes for CASSEALYDSGIFGGYTF.